This T cell receptor (beta chain) appears in the sequencing data of a study of radiation and T cells in renal cell carcinoma. Time point defined: blood 2 weeks post-SBRT. The sample's treatment: 15 Gy SBRT to primary tumor, nephrectomy 4 weeks later. After SBRT, blood was collected at 2 and 4 weeks, plus baseline. Assay used: immunoSEQ multiplex PCR; TCRdb lists only in-frame clones, some missing. The sample carries fewer than 55,000 clones, 75% to 90% recorded once. Trimming removed 4 bases from V and 3 bases from J; junction bases left unmatched: 5. CDR1 is SGHTA and CDR2 is FQGTGA in the germline V gene. This CDR3 has 14 residues. Study observations and caveats: From baseline, blood top tumor clonotypes peaked at 2 weeks post-radiation. No pretreatment tumor biopsies were available for baseline clonotypes.

To note about this clone: Its antigen is not identified.

Here the sequenced sample was blood, taken from a patient whose treatment included radiotherapy and nephrectomy. The chain links TRBV7-3 to TRBJ2-7, with TRBD2 matching 8 bases. The source of this sequence is a woman between 65 and 79 years old with renal cell carcinoma. In DNA, the CDR3 is TGTGCCAGCAGCTACGCCGGGACTAGCTACGAGCAGTACTTC. It is translated as CASSYAGTSYEQYF.